This TCR beta chain is from a study of OX40 agonist ivuxolimab in advanced cancers. Study details: In this cohort, patients received ivuxolimab, an agonistic anti-OX40 (CD134) antibody. At doses from 0.01 to 10 mg/kg, patients were given intravenous ivuxolimab every 2 weeks. Antecedent anti-PD-1, anti-PD-L1 or anti-CTLA-4 therapy was permissible, with 40% having received some. Whole-study findings and limits: The 0.1-3.0 mg/kg partial responders had among the lowest clonal expansion.

Some clones are missing from TCRdb's copy, which holds only in-frame ones; the method was immunoSEQ multiplex PCR. The data contain fewer than 45,000 clones, 74% of them singletons. Concerning this clone: No antigen is known for it.

The sample here was CD4+ or CD8+ T cells sorted from blood, taken in a trial of the OX40 agonist ivuxolimab. This TCR was sampled from an adult with an advanced solid tumor such as melanoma, head and neck, liver or kidney cancer.

CDR3 DNA: TGCGCCAGCAGGGAAAACCCTGGGGCCAACGTCCTGACTTTC. It codes for CASRENPGANVLTF. The chain is built from TRBV5-1 and TRBJ2-6, with D unresolved. Germline CDR1 and CDR2: SGHRS and YFSETQ. The ends were cut back, 5 bases at V and 2 bases at J, with 8 bases in the middle. CDR3 length: 14 amino acids.